This T cell receptor beta chain stems from a study of blood T cell repertoires in COVID-19. Sequenced by immunoSEQ multiplex PCR; TCRdb stores in-frame clones only, minus some. This table holds more than 45,000 clones, roughly 80% found once. The germline V gene has CDR1 SGDLS and CDR2 YYNGEE. V gave up 7 bases and J gave up 8 bases, with 13 bases separating them. The CDR3 runs 12 residues. The J gene is TRBJ2-1, the V gene TRBV9; possible D gene TRBD2, 5 bases. The sample taken for sequencing was peripheral blood. The receptor was isolated from a woman aged 55-69 years with acute or convalescent COVID-19. The DNA of the CDR3 is TGTGCCAGCTCCAGGTACGGGGATGAGCAGTTCTTC. It specifies CASSRYGDEQFF.